The next 7 T cell receptor beta chains were all read from a single sample in a study of T cell repertoires in cytomegalovirus infection. TCRdb analysed the reads with MiXCR anew, one entry per CDR3 protein. Altogether 300,000 to 400,000 distinct CDR3 sequences are present, around a sixth being singletons, with the ten largest covering under 9%. The sample comprised PBMCs. These receptors all come from a human donor in good health (CMV status not recorded). Some clones in this sample may be carry-over from other donors' samples.

This clonotype has at least ten counts. The V gene is TRBV6-1, the J gene TRBJ1-2; tentative D call: TRBD1 (6 bases). Trimming removed 6 bases from V and 0 bases from J, with 11 bases in between. Germline CDR1 is MNHNS and CDR2 is SASEGT. The CDR3 has 14 amino acids. CDR3 nucleotide sequence: TGTGCCAGCAGGCTACAGGGAGCTAACTATGGCTACACCTTC. It encodes CASRLQGANYGYTF.

This clonotype has just a few counts. This chain uses TRBV6-2 or TRBV6-3 with TRBJ2-4; the match to TRBD2 covers 11 bases. The V gene's germline CDR1 is MNHEY and CDR2 SVGEGT. The V gene end was trimmed by 6 bases and the J gene end by 3 bases; junction bases not matched to a gene: 7. The CDR3 spans 16 residues. CDR3 residues: CASRLAGDVGKNIQYF. CDR3 in DNA: TGTGCCAGCAGACTAGCGGGAGACGTCGGCAAAAACATTCAGTACTTC.

In its sample, this clonotype was seen a few times. The rearrangement uses TRBV20-1 and TRBJ2-7; possible D gene TRBD1, 6 bases. Trimming removed 7 bases at V and 2 bases at J, with 18 bases between. Germline V CDR1 and CDR2: DFQATT, SNEGSKA (reference sequence). The CDR3 has 14 amino acids. Written as DNA, the CDR3 is TGCAGTGGTGTCAGAGGGGACACAACCTACGAGCAGTACTTC. Translation gives CSGVRGDTTYEQYF.

Ten or more counts support this clonotype. V and J are TRBV7-9 and TRBJ2-7; D perhaps matches TRBD1 (5 bases). CDR1 and CDR2 (germline): SEHNR, FQNEAQ (reference sequence). V dropped 4 bases and J dropped 3 bases, with 7 bases sitting between them. This CDR3 is 12 amino acids long. This CDR3 is CASSYDSYEQYF. For the CDR3, the DNA is TGTGCCAGCAGCTACGACAGCTACGAGCAGTACTTC.

This clonotype was recorded many times. The chain carries TRBV7-9 and TRBJ2-1; 11 nucleotides agree with TRBD1. CDR3 length: 16 amino acids. The V segment lost 1 base and the J segment 8 bases; nucleotides outside the gene matches: 7. CDR1 and CDR2 from the germline V gene are SEHNR and FQNEAQ (reference sequence). The DNA of the CDR3 is TGTGCCAGCAGCTTAGAACTGGGGACAGGGGGAGATGAGCAGTTCTTC. Translated: CASSLELGTGGDEQFF.

CDR3 residues: CAWSSAGGYNEQFF. In DNA, the CDR3 is TGTGCCTGGAGTTCGGCAGGGGGGTACAATGAGCAGTTCTTC. The chain is built from TRBV30 and TRBJ2-1; tentatively, D is TRBD1 (7 bases). This CDR3 has 14 residues. With 2 bases removed from V and 4 bases from J, the gap between germline ends came to 12 bases. Germline V CDR1 and CDR2: GTSNPN, SVGIG (reference sequence).

The gene calls are TRBV10-3 and TRBJ1-5, with 7 bases matching TRBD1. This CDR3 has 15 residues. Unmatched junction bases numbered 5, after V lost 1 base and J lost 5 bases. Germline CDR1 and CDR2: ENHRY and SYGVKD. The CDR3 coding sequence is TGTGCCATCAGTGAGTTCAGGGGGAGGGATCAGCCCCAGCATTTT. Residues: CAISEFRGRDQPQHF.